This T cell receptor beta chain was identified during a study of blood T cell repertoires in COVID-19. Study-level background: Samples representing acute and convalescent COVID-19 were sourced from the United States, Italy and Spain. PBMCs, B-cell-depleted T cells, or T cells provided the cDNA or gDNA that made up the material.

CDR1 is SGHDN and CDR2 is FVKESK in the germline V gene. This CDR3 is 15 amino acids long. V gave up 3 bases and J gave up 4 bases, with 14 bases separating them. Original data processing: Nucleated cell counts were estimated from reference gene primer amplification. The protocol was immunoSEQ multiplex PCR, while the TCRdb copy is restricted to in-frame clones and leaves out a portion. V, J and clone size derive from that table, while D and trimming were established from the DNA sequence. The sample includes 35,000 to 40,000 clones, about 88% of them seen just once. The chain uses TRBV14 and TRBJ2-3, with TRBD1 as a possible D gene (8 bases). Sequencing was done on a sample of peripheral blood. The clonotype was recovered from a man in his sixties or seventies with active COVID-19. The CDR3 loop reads CASSQRTGRADTQYF. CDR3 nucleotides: TGTGCCAGCAGCCAGCGGACAGGGAGGGCAGATACGCAGTATTTT.